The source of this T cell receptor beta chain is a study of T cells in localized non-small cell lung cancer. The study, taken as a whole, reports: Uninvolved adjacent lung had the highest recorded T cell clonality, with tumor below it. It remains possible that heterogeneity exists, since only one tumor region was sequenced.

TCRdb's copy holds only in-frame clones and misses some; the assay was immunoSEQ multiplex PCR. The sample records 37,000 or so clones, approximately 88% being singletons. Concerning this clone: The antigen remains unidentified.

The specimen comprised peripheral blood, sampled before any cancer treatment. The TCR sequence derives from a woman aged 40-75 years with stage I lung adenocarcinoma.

In nucleotides, the CDR3 is TGTGCCAGCAGTTGGCAGGGATTCCAAGAGACCCAGTACTTC. Protein: CASSWQGFQETQYF. The chain couples TRBV2 to TRBJ2-5, with TRBD1 as a possible D gene (5 bases). The ends were cut back, 5 bases at V and 1 base at J, with 11 bases in the middle. The CDR3 spans 14 residues. The germline CDR1 and CDR2 sequences are SNHLY and FYNNEI.